Listed below are T cell receptor beta chains from one sample, sequenced in a study of cytomegalovirus exposure and HLA in healthy donors. Libraries were prepared by immunoSEQ multiplex PCR; TCRdb keeps only in-frame clonotypes and omits some of them. Of 150,000 to 200,000 clones in the sample, around four fifths were seen once. The specimen was PBMCs. The source is a woman aged 18-29 years in good health and CMV-seronegative. Both conserved end residues are trimmed from each CDR3.

J gene: TRBJ1-4
V gene: TRBV6-1
CDR3 protein: ASEPGQGPEKLF

J gene: TRBJ1-5
V gene: TRBV5-6
CDR3 protein: ASSVGQGVQPQH

J gene: TRBJ2-5
V gene: TRBV6-5
CDR3 protein: ASTSTSGPGGAQY

J gene: TRBJ1-5
V gene: TRBV2
CDR3 protein: ASSEMGPGFGSNQPQH

J gene: TRBJ2-2
V gene: TRBV5-1
CDR3 protein: ASSLIPGAGELF

J gene: TRBJ1-6
V gene: TRBV18
CDR3 protein: ASSPRDRGDNSPLH

J gene: TRBJ2-7
V gene: TRBV19
CDR3 protein: ASSINYLYEQY

J gene: TRBJ1-1
V gene: TRBV19
CDR3 protein: ASSMGGVLAEAF

J gene: TRBJ2-3
V gene: TRBV7-9
CDR3 protein: ASSFGTVTDTQY

J gene: TRBJ2-7
V gene: TRBV19
CDR3 protein: ASSILGRSSYEQY

J gene: TRBJ2-3
V gene: TRBV27
CDR3 protein: ASSLPGTIQY

J gene: TRBJ1-5
V gene: TRBV27
CDR3 protein: ASSFINQPQH